This T cell receptor (beta chain) was profiled in a study of blood T cell repertoires in COVID-19 (dated by TCRdb to 2018 to 2020). Describing the broader study: Collaborator samples came from the United States, Italy and Spain and covered acute and convalescent phases of COVID-19. The prospective study material was composed of cDNA or gDNA derived from T cells, B-cell-depleted T cells, or PBMCs. Sample metadata almost always included a de-identified subject ID, COVID-19 status, age in years and sex. HLA class I and class II types, where available, came from metadata supplied by the sample provider rather than from assay-based typing. The repertoires were released in a freely available public database meant as a resource for research on the immune response to SARS-CoV-2. Deeply sampled blood TCRbeta repertoires from subjects exposed to, actively infected with, or recovered from COVID-19 were included in the dataset. The samples were drawn from the first 160 participants of the ongoing ImmuneRACE study and from 1,200 or so subjects provided by 6 global collaborators.

The study at large found these results: The quantity of clinical and demographic metadata differed by source and by participant and was supplied without curation.

The collaborating institutions used their own protocols to collect whole blood in K2EDTA tubes. For TCRbeta analysis, collaborators shipped samples as frozen whole blood, isolated PBMCs, or DNA extracted from either of those sample types. This clone was detected only once. Its antigen remains unidentified. No quality values exist for individual bases; no much larger clone is one base distant. V gives up 0 bases and J gives up 2 bases, and the segment between their germline ends measures 8 bases. From the cysteine up to the phenylalanine, the CDR3 has a length of 15 residues. This entry keeps only the CDR3 DNA: 45 bases, framed from base 1. Taken from the germline V gene (reference sequence), the CDR1 and CDR2 loops are LNHDA and SQIVND. TCRbeta CDR3 regions were amplified from genomic DNA by means of the immunoSEQ Assay, a bias-controlled multiplex PCR. In the source study's methods: Nucleated cell counts per sample were estimated from amplification of reference gene primers within the assay. To quantify the absolute abundance of each unique TCRbeta CDR3 rearrangement, sequence reads were collapsed and filtered. For each sample, productive Simpson clonality was calculated as the square root of Simpson's diversity index across productive rearrangements. The table comes from immuneACCESS by way of TCRdb, which keeps in-frame sequences with V and J called. Part of the clones is missing from these tables; in studies checked, under half for an unresolved V gene and the rest for unknown reasons. D and trimming come from the DNA, and the V and J calls and clone size come from that table. The sample table records approximately 140,000 clones; 70% to 85% of these occur just once. About 17% of the sample is taken by the ten largest.

This sequence was found in a woman of 80 years or more with acute or convalescent COVID-19. Recombination linked TRBV19 to TRBJ2-1, with TRBD2 as a weak D call on 6 bases. Sequenced sample: peripheral blood. The CDR3 region has the sequence CASSIDAGTYNEQFF. The DNA is as follows: TGTGCCAGTAGTATAGATGCGGGAACCTACAATGAGCAGTTCTTC.